Listed below are T cell receptor beta chains from one sample, sequenced in a study of T cells in Graves' hyperthyroidism and ophthalmopathy. TCRdb passed the multiplex PCR reads through MiXCR, listing each CDR3 protein once. Altogether about 210,000 distinct CDR3 sequences are present, approximately 17% being singletons, with the ten largest covering around 50%. The sample was blood. All receptors come from a man aged 50 to 59 with Graves' hyperthyroidism. Each CDR3 is given with its conserved first and last residue. A D gene is named only where the DNA matches it firmly. Clone size appears in some rows only: once, few, many, or a class for an expanded clone.

TRBV12-3/TRBV12-4	many	TRBD1	TRBJ2-5	TGTGCCAGCAGTTCAGCCGGGACAGGGGAAGAGACCCAGTACTTC	CASSSAGTGEETQYF
TRBV12-3/TRBV12-4	many	.	TRBJ2-7	TGTGCCAGCAGATCGGAAGGGGAGTCCTACGAGCAGTACTTC	CASRSEGESYEQYF
TRBV4-1	few	.	TRBJ1-5	TGCGCCAGCAGCGAAAGACAGGATAGCAATCAGCCCCAGCATTTT	CASSERQDSNQPQHF
TRBV7-2	many	TRBD2	TRBJ2-2	TGTGCCACCGGCCGGGCTAGCGGAAACACCGGGGAGCTGTTTTTT	CATGRASGNTGELFF
TRBV11-3	few	TRBD1	TRBJ2-5	TGTGCCAGCAGCACGGCAGGGGGCGCGGTCGGAGAGACCCAGTACTTC	CASSTAGGAVGETQYF
TRBV7-3	few	TRBD1	TRBJ2-2	TGTGCCAGCAGCTCTCAGGGGGCCACCGGGGAGCTGTTTTTT	CASSSQGATGELFF
TRBV20-1	.	.	TRBJ2-5	TGCAGTGCCGGATTGACCGGGTTCACGGTCGGGACCCAGTACTTC	CSAGLTGFTVGTQYF
TRBV6-1	many	.	TRBJ1-3	TGTGCCAGCACCTACCTCCAGATGGGCTCTGGAAACACCATATATTTT	CASTYLQMGSGNTIYF
TRBV19	few	.	TRBJ1-2	TGTGCCAGTAGTCCAACGGGACAAAGTTATGGCTACACCTTC	CASSPTGQSYGYTF
TRBV9	few	TRBD2	TRBJ2-5	TGTGCCAGCAGCGTAGGGTGGGGGGGGGAGACCCAGTACTTC	CASSVGWGGETQYF
TRBV6-2/TRBV6-3	few	TRBD1	TRBJ2-2	TGTGCCAGCAGTTACGGGGACAGGGGGCGCATTCCCGGGGAGCTGTTTTTT	CASSYGDRGRIPGELFF
TRBV11-2	.	.	TRBJ2-5	TGTGCCAGCAGCTTAGCGGGCTTCCAAGAGACCCAGTACTTC	CASSLAGFQETQYF
TRBV7-3	.	TRBD2	TRBJ2-1	TGTGCCAGCAGCCCCATAGCGGGAGAGGAGCAGTTCTTC	CASSPIAGEEQFF
TRBV20-1	few	TRBD2	TRBJ2-1	TGCAGTGAAGGGACTAGCGGGGACTACAATGAGCAGTTCTTC	CSEGTSGDYNEQFF
TRBV24-1	many	.	TRBJ2-3	TGTGCCACCAGTGGTATGAGGGACACAGATACGCAGTATTTT	CATSGMRDTDTQYF
TRBV28	many	.	TRBJ2-3	TGTGCCAGCAGTGCCACCCCGGGGACAGATACGCAGTATTTT	CASSATPGTDTQYF
TRBV12-3/TRBV12-4	few	TRBD1	TRBJ1-2	TGTGCCAGCAGCCCGGGACAGGGAAACTATGGCAACACCTTC	CASSPGQGNYGNTF
TRBV7-9	.	.	TRBJ1-3	TGTGCCAGCAGCCAAGGGAGGCGGGGTTTCTCTGGAAACACCATATATTTT	CASSQGRRGFSGNTIYF
TRBV11-2	many	.	TRBJ2-3	TGTGCCAGCAGCTTAGCCGCAAATTCCGGCGATACGCAGTATTTT	CASSLAANSGDTQYF
TRBV3-1	many	TRBD2	TRBJ2-1	TGTGCCAGCAGCCGAAGCGGGAGGCACAATGAGCAGTTCTTC	CASSRSGRHNEQFF
TRBV28	many	.	TRBJ2-4	TGTGCCAGCAGTTCCTGGACACTCTCTATAGCCAAAAACATTCAGTACTTC	CASSSWTLSIAKNIQYF
TRBV20-1	many	.	TRBJ2-3	TGCAGTGCTAGAGTTGCGTTCGCTAGCACAGATACGCAGTATTTT	CSARVAFASTDTQYF
TRBV6-5	.	.	TRBJ1-1	TGTGCCAGCAGTTCCAGGTGGAAAGGAGTTGAAGCTTTCTTT	CASSSRWKGVEAFF
TRBV30	.	.	TRBJ2-2	TGTGCCTGGAGAGGCCTAGCGTACACCGGGGAGCTGTTTTTT	CAWRGLAYTGELFF
TRBV6-2/TRBV6-3	many	TRBD1	TRBJ2-3	TGTGCCAGCAGTTACGGCAGGGGGACAGATACGCAGTATTTT	CASSYGRGTDTQYF
TRBV12-3/TRBV12-4	many	TRBD2	TRBJ2-3	TGTGCCAGCAGAGGGAGCGGGAGCGTTCTAGGGTCGGATACGCAGTATTTT	CASRGSGSVLGSDTQYF
TRBV2	.	TRBD2	TRBJ2-5	TGTGCCAGCAGTAAAACTAGCGGGAGCGGCACAGAGACCCAGTACTTC	CASSKTSGSGTETQYF
TRBV7-2	many	TRBD1	TRBJ2-7	TGTGCCAGCAGCTTAAGTGGACAGGGTTCCTACGAGCAGTACTTC	CASSLSGQGSYEQYF
TRBV15	.	.	TRBJ2-7	TGTGCCACCAGCGCAAACCCCTCGGTTGGGTACGAGCAGTACTTC	CATSANPSVGYEQYF
TRBV20-1	.	.	TRBJ2-5	TGCAGTGCTAGAGATCCGGAGGGCCTAGGAGAGACCCAGTACTTC	CSARDPEGLGETQYF
TRBV24-1	few	.	TRBJ2-5	TGTGCCACCCTCACCGAGACCCAGTACTTC	CATLTETQYF
TRBV12-3/TRBV12-4	many	.	TRBJ2-5	TGTGCCAGCAAGAACTACAGGGACTTCGGGACCCAGTACTTC	CASKNYRDFGTQYF
TRBV25-1	few	.	TRBJ1-3	TGTGCCAGCAGGGGCCTAAGCTCTGGAAACACCATATATTTT	CASRGLSSGNTIYF
TRBV7-9	many	TRBD2	TRBJ2-7	TGTGCCAGCAGCCGCGGGACTAGCGGTGCCTACGAGCAGTACTTC	CASSRGTSGAYEQYF
TRBV2	many	.	TRBJ2-1	TGTGCCAGCAAGTTTGGCCTCAACAATGAGCAGTTCTTC	CASKFGLNNEQFF
TRBV12-3/TRBV12-4	many	.	TRBJ2-3	TGTGCCAGCAGTTTAGCGGCTGCAGATACGCAGTATTTT	CASSLAAADTQYF
TRBV19	.	TRBD1	TRBJ2-3	TGTGCCAGTAAAGGGGCAGGGGGACGGAGTTTACCTACGCAGTATTTT	CASKGAGGRSLPTQYF
TRBV7-6	few	TRBD2	TRBJ2-3	TGTGCCAGCAGCTCAGGACTAGCGGGAGATGGGGATACGCAGTATTTT	CASSSGLAGDGDTQYF
TRBV11-1	many	.	TRBJ2-2	TGTGCCAGCAGCCCGGGGCTGCGCGGGGAGCTGTTTTTT	CASSPGLRGELFF
TRBV5-5	many	.	TRBJ1-2	TGTGCCAGCAGCTTGGGGATGGGGTCTGACTATGGCTACACCTTC	CASSLGMGSDYGYTF
TRBV4-2	.	TRBD1	TRBJ2-2	TGTGCCAGCAGCCAAGGGGGACAGATCACCGGGGAGCTGTTTTTT	CASSQGGQITGELFF
TRBV2	many	.	TRBJ2-3	TGTGCCAGCACCGGCCAGGGCCTCGATACGCAGTATTTT	CASTGQGLDTQYF
TRBV12-5	many	.	TRBJ2-5	TGTGCTAGTGGTTTGGTAAGGGTAAACCAAGAGACCCAGTACTTC	CASGLVRVNQETQYF
TRBV5-1	few	TRBD2	TRBJ2-4	TGCGCCAGCAGCTTGGTACTAGCGGGAGATGACAAAAACATTCAGTACTTC	CASSLVLAGDDKNIQYF
TRBV7-2	many	TRBD2	TRBJ2-3	TGTGCCAGCAGCTTAGAGACTAGCGGGAGCTTAGATACGCAGTATTTT	CASSLETSGSLDTQYF
TRBV27	.	TRBD2	TRBJ2-7	TGTGCCAGCAGTACGAAGACTAGCGGGAGGGACTTATACGAGCAGTACTTC	CASSTKTSGRDLYEQYF
TRBV7-8	many	.	TRBJ2-7	TGTGCCAGCAGCTCCCGGACAAATTTCGGTTACGAGCAGTACTTC	CASSSRTNFGYEQYF
TRBV6-1	many	.	TRBJ2-7	TGTGCCAGCAGAAACAGTAATTCCTACGAGCAGTACTTC	CASRNSNSYEQYF